This paragraph reports one T cell receptor beta chain. Germline V gives CDR1 LGHNA, CDR2 YNFKEQ. The CDR3 runs 14 residues. V lost 0 bases to trimming and J lost 6 bases, with 9 bases between them. The source of the sample is a study of blood T cell repertoires in COVID-19. Study details: Samples came from the United States, Italy and Spain, spanning acute and convalescent COVID-19. The analysed material was cDNA or gDNA that came from T cells, B-cell-depleted T cells, or PBMCs.

Authors' data handling: Estimation of nucleated cell counts was performed using reference gene primer amplification. Here immunoSEQ multiplex PCR was the method, and the copy in TCRdb shows in-frame clones only, minus some. The V and J calls and the clone size are those of that table, but D and trimming were determined from the DNA. The sample includes 55,000 to 80,000 clones, approximately 80% of them seen just once. The clonotype was recovered from a woman in her 70s with acute or convalescent COVID-19. The sequencing input was peripheral blood. The V call is TRBV4-2, the J call TRBJ2-4; weak D call: TRBD1 (6 bases). The DNA of the CDR3 is TGTGCCAGCAGCCAAGATACAGGGCGAAACATTCAGTACTTC. Its protein product is CASSQDTGRNIQYF.